Below are 12 T cell receptor beta chains sequenced from a single sample in a study of cytomegalovirus exposure and HLA in healthy donors. The PCR made use of 60 Vbeta and 13 Jbeta primers. Some clones are missing from TCRdb's copy, which holds only in-frame ones; the method was immunoSEQ multiplex PCR. This sample has tens of thousands of clones, with over 75% found just once. Material: PBMCs. The receptors were gathered from a girl aged 2 to 10 in good health and CMV-seropositive.

V usage is TRBV28 and J usage is TRBJ2-7; perhaps TRBD1 as D (5 bases). CDR1 is MDHEN, CDR2 SYDVKM, per germline. V was cut by 5 bases and J by 0 bases, with 11 bases left in between. The CDR3 runs 14 residues. Here the CDR3 DNA reads TGTGCCAGCAGTGATCTGACAGCCTCCTACGAGCAGTACTTC. Protein product: CASSDLTASYEQYF.

V is TRBV5-1 and J is TRBJ1-2; 8 bases fit TRBD1. The V gene end was trimmed by 2 bases and the J gene end by 8 bases; junction bases not matched to a gene: 5. Germline assignment: CDR1 SGHRS and CDR2 YFSETQ. The CDR3 runs to 13 residues. CDR3 amino acids: CASSFRQGSGYTF. The CDR3 DNA sequence: TGCGCCAGCAGCTTTCGACAGGGGAGCGGCTACACCTTC.

V usage is TRBV19 and J usage is TRBJ1-2; no reliable D call. CDR1 is LNHDA, CDR2 SQIVND, per germline (reference sequence). The CDR3 extends over 12 amino acids. The germline V and J ends were trimmed by 5 bases and 7 bases, with 11 bases remaining between them. The CDR3: CASSYTGSGYTF. The CDR3 bases are TGTGCCAGTAGTTACACGGGGTCTGGCTACACCTTC.

V gene TRBV5-1 combines with J gene TRBJ1-2; 7 bases fit TRBD1. Germline loops: CDR1 SGHRS, CDR2 YFSETQ. CDR3 length: 12 amino acids. J gave up 10 bases and V 4 bases, and 7 bases lay outside the gene matches. CDR3 loop: CASSVRQGYYTF. CDR3 bases: TGCGCCAGCAGCGTAAGACAGGGTTACTACACCTTC.

The gene calls are TRBV25-1 and TRBJ1-2; TRBD1 might be the D (5 bases). V was pared by 5 bases and J by 4 bases, with 11 bases between. Per germline, CDR1 MGHDK and CDR2 SYGVNS. This CDR3 has 13 residues. The CDR3 protein is CASSLDRLYGYTF. CDR3 sequence (DNA): TGTGCCAGCAGTCTTGACAGACTCTATGGCTACACCTTC.

The chain joins TRBV19 to TRBJ1-5, with 8 bases that match TRBD1. Germline values: CDR1 LNHDA, CDR2 SQIVND (reference sequence). This CDR3 region has 16 residues. V lost 3 bases to trimming and J lost 1 base; unmatched junction nucleotides: 5. CDR3 coding DNA: TGTGCCAGTAGTATGCTTCAGGGGGCGAGCAATCAGCCCCAGCATTTT. This sequence encodes CASSMLQGASNQPQHF.

The J gene is TRBJ2-1, the V gene TRBV14; a possible D gene is TRBD2 (6 bases). The CDR3 length is 17 residues. Germline loops: CDR1 SGHDN, CDR2 FVKESK. Trimming removed 3 bases from V and 4 bases from J, with 19 bases in between. CDR3 in amino acids: CASSQMGPSGRYNEQFF. CDR3 nucleotide sequence: TGTGCCAGCAGCCAGATGGGCCCCTCAGGGAGGTACAATGAGCAGTTCTTC.

J is TRBJ2-7 and V is TRBV6-6, with 7 nucleotides matching TRBD2. This CDR3 is built from 15 residues. Germline V gene data show CDR1 as MNHNY and CDR2 as SVGAGI (reference sequence). V shed 0 bases, J shed 4 bases, and the junction held 6 bases outside the gene matches. Here the CDR3 reads CASSYSPGGPYEQYF. CDR3 sequence (DNA): TGTGCCAGCAGTTACTCACCGGGAGGTCCGTACGAGCAGTACTTC.

V usage is TRBV28 and J usage is TRBJ2-6; possibly TRBD1 for D (5 bases). V gave up 7 bases and J gave up 4 bases, with 11 bases separating them. Germline CDR1 and CDR2: MDHEN and SYDVKM. This CDR3 contains 14 residues. The CDR3 DNA sequence: TGTGCCAGCACGTTAAGGGGAGGGGCCAACGTCCTGACTTTC. Its translation is CASTLRGGANVLTF.

J is TRBJ2-7 and V is TRBV10-1; no definite D call. Per the germline V gene, CDR1 is WNHNN and CDR2 is SYGVQD (reference sequence). Deletions cut 0 bases from V and 5 bases from J, with 8 bases between. This CDR3 is built from 13 residues. Here the CDR3 reads CASSESIRDEQYF. The CDR3 bases are TGCGCCAGCAGTGAGTCGATCCGCGACGAGCAGTACTTC.

The V gene is TRBV28, the J gene TRBJ2-6, with TRBD2 as a possible D gene (6 bases). The V gene's germline CDR1 is MDHEN and CDR2 SYDVKM. The CDR3 length is 15 residues. V was clipped by 4 bases and J by 3 bases, with 10 bases between them. The CDR3 sequence is CASSSRGGGANVLTF. Written as DNA, the CDR3 is TGTGCCAGCAGTTCGCGGGGAGGTGGGGCCAACGTCCTGACTTTC.

The chain joins TRBV28 to TRBJ2-7; 7 bases are a match to TRBD1. The J segment lost 3 bases and the V segment lost 3 bases, leaving 5 bases of the junction unmatched. Germline V gene lookup returns CDR1 MDHEN and CDR2 SYDVKM. The CDR3 extends over 14 amino acids. The CDR3 nucleotides are TGTGCCAGCAGTTTGGGACAGATCCTCTACGAGCAGTACTTC. This translates into CASSLGQILYEQYF. The whole variable domain, filled in from reference TRBV28 and TRBJ2-7, reads DVKVTQSSRYLVKRTGEKVFLECVQDMDHENMFWYRQDPGLGLRLIYFSYDVKMKEKGDIPEGYSVSREKKERFSLILESASTNQTSMYLCASSLGQILYEQYFGPGTRLTVT.